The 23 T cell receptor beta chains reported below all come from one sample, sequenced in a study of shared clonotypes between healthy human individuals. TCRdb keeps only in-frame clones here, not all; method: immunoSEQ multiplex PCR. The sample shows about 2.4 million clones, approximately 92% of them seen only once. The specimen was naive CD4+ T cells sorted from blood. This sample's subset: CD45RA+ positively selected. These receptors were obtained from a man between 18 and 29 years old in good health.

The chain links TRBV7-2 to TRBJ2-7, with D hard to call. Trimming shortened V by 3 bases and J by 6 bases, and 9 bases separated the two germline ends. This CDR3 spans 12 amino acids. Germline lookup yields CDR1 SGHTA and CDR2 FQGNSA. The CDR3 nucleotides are TGTGCCAGCAGCTTGTCAGCTGGCGAGCAGTACTTC. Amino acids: CASSLSAGEQYF.

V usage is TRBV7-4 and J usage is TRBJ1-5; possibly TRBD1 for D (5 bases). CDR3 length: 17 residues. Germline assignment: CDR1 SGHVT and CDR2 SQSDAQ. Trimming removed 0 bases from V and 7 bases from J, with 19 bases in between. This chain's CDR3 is CASSLAGQERSRQPQHF. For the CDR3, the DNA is TGTGCCAGCAGCTTAGCGGGGCAGGAGCGGTCCCGGCAGCCCCAGCATTTT.

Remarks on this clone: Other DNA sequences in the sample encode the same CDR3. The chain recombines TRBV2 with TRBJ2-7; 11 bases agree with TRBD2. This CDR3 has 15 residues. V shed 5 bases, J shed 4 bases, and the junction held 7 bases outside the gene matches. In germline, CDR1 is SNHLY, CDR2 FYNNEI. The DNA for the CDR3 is TGTGCCAGCAGTCCCTTGACTAGCGGGACATACGAGCAGTACTTC. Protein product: CASSPLTSGTYEQYF.

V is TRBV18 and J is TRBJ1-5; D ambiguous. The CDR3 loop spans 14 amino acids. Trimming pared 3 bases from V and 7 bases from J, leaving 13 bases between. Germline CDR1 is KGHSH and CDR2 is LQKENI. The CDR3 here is CASSPPNSGQPQHF. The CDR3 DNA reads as TGTGCCAGCTCACCCCCGAACAGTGGCCAGCCCCAGCATTTT.

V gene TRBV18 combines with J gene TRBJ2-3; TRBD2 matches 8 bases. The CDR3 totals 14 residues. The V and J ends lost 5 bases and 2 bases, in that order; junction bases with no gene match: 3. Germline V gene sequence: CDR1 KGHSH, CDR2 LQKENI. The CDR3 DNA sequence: TGTGCCAGCTCAAACGGGAGGGCCACAGATACGCAGTATTTT. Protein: CASSNGRATDTQYF.

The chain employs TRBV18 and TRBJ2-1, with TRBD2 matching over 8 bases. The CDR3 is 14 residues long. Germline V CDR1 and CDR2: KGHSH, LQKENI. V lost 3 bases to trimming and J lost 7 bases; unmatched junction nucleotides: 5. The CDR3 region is CASSPGLGPNEQFF. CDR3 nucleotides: TGTGCCAGCTCACCGGGACTAGGACCGAATGAGCAGTTCTTC. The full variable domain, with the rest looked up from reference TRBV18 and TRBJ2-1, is NAGVMQNPRHLVRRRGQEARLRCSPMKGHSHVYWYRQLPEEGLKFMVYLQKENIIDESGMPKERFSAEFPKEGPSILRIQQVVRGDSAAYFCASSPGLGPNEQFFGPGTRLTVL.

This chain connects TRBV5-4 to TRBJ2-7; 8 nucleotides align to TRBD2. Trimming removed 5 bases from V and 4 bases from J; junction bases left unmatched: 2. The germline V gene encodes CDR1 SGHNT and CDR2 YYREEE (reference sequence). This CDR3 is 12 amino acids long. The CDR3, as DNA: TGTGCCAGCAGTCGGGGGGGTTACGAGCAGTACTTC. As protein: CASSRGGYEQYF.

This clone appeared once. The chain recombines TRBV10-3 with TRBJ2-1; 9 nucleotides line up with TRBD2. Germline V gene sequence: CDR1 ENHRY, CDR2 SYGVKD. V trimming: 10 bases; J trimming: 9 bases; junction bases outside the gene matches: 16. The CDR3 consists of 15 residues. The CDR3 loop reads CASLRIIAGEAEQFF. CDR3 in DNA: TGTGCCAGCTTACGTATCATAGCGGGAGAGGCTGAGCAGTTCTTC.

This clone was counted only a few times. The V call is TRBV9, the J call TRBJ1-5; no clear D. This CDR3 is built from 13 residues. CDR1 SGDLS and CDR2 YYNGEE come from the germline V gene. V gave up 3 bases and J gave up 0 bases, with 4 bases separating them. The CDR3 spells CASSGHSNQPQHF. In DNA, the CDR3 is TGTGCCAGCAGCGGGCATAGCAATCAGCCCCAGCATTTT.

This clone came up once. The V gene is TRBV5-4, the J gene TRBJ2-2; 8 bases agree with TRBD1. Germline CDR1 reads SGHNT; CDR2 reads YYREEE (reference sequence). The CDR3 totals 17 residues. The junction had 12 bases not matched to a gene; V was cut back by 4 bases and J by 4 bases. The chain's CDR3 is CASSREPGQAATGELFF. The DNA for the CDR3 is TGTGCCAGCAGCAGGGAACCGGGACAGGCGGCCACCGGGGAGCTGTTTTTT.

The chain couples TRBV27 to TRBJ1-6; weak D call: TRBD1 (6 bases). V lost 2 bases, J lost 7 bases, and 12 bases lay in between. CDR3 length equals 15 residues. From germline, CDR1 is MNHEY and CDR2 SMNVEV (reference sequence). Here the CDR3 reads CASSLDGQQNSPLHF. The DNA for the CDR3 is TGTGCCAGCAGTTTAGATGGACAGCAAAATTCACCCCTCCACTTT.

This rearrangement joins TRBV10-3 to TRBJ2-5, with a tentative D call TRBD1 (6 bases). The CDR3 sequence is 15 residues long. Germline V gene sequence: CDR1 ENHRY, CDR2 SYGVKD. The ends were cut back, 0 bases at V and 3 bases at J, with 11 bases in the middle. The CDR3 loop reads CAISESTQGEETQYF. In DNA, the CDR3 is TGTGCCATCAGTGAGTCGACACAGGGTGAAGAGACCCAGTACTTC.

CDR3: CASSSLAGPRETQYF. CDR3 bases: TGTGCCAGCAGCTCATTAGCGGGACCCCGAGAGACCCAGTACTTC. This chain joins TRBV11-2 and TRBJ2-5; 8 nucleotides match TRBD2. This CDR3 has 15 amino acids. With 4 bases clipped from V and 4 bases from J, the junction kept 8 bases outside the gene matches. Germline values: CDR1 SGHAT, CDR2 FQNNGV.

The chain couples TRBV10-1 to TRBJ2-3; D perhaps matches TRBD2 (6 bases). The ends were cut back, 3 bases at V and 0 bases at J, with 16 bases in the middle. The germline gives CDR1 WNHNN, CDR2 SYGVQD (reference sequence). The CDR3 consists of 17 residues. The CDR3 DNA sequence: TGCGCCAGCAGTGACTCATACGGGAGCCCTAGCACAGATACGCAGTATTTT. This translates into CASSDSYGSPSTDTQYF.

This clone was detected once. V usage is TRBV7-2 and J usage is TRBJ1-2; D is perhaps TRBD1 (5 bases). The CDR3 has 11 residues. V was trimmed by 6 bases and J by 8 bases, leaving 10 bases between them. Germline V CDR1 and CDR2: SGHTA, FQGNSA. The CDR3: CASSRGRGYTF. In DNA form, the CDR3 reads TGTGCCAGCAGTAGGGGCCGGGGCTACACCTTC.

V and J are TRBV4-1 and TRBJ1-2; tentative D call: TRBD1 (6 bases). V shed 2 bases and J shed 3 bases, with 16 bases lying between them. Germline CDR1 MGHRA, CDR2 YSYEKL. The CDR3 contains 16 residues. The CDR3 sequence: CASSQLLRGSDYGYTF. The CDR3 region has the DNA TGCGCCAGCAGCCAATTACTAAGGGGGTCGGACTATGGCTACACCTTC.

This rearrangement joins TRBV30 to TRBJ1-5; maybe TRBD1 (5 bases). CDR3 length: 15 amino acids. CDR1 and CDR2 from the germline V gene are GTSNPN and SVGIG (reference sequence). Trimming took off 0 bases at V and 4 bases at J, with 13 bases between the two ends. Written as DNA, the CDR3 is TGTGCCTGGAGTGTCGGGACCTGGGGAAATCAGCCCCAGCATTTT. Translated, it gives CAWSVGTWGNQPQHF. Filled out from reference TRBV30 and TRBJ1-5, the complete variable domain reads SQTIHQWPATLVQPVGSPLSLECTVEGTSNPNLYWYRQAAGRGLQLLFYSVGIGQISSEVPQNLSASRPQDRQFILSSKKLLLSDSGFYLCAWSVGTWGNQPQHFGDGTRLSIL.

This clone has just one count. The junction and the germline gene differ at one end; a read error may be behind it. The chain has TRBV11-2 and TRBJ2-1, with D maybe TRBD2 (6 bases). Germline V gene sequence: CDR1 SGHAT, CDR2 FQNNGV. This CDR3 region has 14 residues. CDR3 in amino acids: CASSLDPTSTWLIF. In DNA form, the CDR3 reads TGTGCCAGCAGCTTAGACCCGACTAGTACTTGGTTGATCTTC.

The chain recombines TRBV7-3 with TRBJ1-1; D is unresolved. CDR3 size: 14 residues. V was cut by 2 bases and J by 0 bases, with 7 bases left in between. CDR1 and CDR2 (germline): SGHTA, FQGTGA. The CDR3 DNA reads TGTGCCAGCAGCTTATACGCGGTGAACACTGAAGCTTTCTTT. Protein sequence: CASSLYAVNTEAFF. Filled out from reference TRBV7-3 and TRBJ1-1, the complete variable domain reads GAGVSQTPSNKVTEKGKYVELRCDPISGHTALYWYRQSLGQGPEFLIYFQGTGAADDSGLPNDRFFAVRPEGSVSTLKIQRTERGDSAVYLCASSLYAVNTEAFFGQGTRLTVV.

Here the CDR3 DNA reads TGTGCCAGCAGCTTAGTGAGTAGCGTCAGGGGCTCTGGGGCCAACGTCCTGACTTTC. Translating it yields CASSLVSSVRGSGANVLTF. V and J are TRBV7-2 and TRBJ2-6; D perhaps matches TRBD1 (6 bases). Germline assignment: CDR1 SGHTA and CDR2 FQGNSA. The germline V and J ends were trimmed by 1 base and 0 bases, with 16 bases remaining between them. This CDR3 has 19 amino acids. The complete variable domain, with remaining parts taken from reference TRBV7-2 and TRBJ2-6, reads GAGVSQSPSNKVTEKGKDVELRCDPISGHTALYWYRQSLGQGLEFLIYFQGNSAPDKSGLPSDRFSAERTGGSVSTLTIQRTQQEDSAVYLCASSLVSSVRGSGANVLTFGAGSRLTVL.

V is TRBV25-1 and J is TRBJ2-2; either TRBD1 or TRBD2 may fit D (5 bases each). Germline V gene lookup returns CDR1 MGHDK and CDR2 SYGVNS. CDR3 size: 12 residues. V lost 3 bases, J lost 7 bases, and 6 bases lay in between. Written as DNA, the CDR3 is TGTGCCAGCAGTGAGGGGGTCGGGGAGCTGTTTTTT. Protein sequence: CASSEGVGELFF.

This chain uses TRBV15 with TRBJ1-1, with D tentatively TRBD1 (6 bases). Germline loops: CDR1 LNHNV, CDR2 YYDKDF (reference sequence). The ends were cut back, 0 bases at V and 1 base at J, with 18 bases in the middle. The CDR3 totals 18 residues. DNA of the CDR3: TGTGCCACCAGCAGAGATTACGGGGGGCTGGGAGAGAACACTGAAGCTTTCTTT. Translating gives CATSRDYGGLGENTEAFF.

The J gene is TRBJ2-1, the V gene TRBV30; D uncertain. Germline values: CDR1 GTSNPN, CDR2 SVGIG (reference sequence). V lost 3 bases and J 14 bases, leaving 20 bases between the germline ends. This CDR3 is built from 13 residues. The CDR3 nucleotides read TGTGCCTGGAGGAGTACCCGGGCAGGCCGAGAGTTCTTC. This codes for CAWRSTRAGREFF.